Reported below is one T cell receptor (beta chain). The protocol was immunoSEQ multiplex PCR, while the TCRdb copy is restricted to in-frame clones and leaves out a portion. The repertoire consists of some 80,000 clones, with about 91% occurring once and the leading ten covering about 0.39%. The germline gives CDR1 SGDLS, CDR2 YYNGEE. V lost 5 bases, J lost 4 bases, and 8 bases stayed unmatched. The CDR3 is 14 residues long. This entry is derived from a study of technical replicates of blood from a handful of donors. The chain joins TRBV9 to TRBJ2-7; 8 nucleotides match TRBD1. The sample was T cells isolated from PBMCs. This clonotype was sampled from a human donor in good health. This CDR3 reads CASSRGDRLYEQYF. In DNA form, the CDR3 reads TGTGCCAGCAGTCGCGGGGACAGGTTGTACGAGCAGTACTTC.